One sample yielded the 6 T cell receptor beta chains listed below, sequenced in a study of T cell clones after liver transplantation. TCRdb keeps only in-frame clones here, not all; method: immunoSEQ multiplex PCR. The sample has about 11,000 clones, 70% to 75% seen once. The sequencing here drew on CD4+ T cells from blood, taken around 2.5 years after liver transplant. These receptors originate from a human patient who received a liver transplant. A share of the T cells may be of graft donor origin.

The rearrangement links TRBV29-1 to TRBJ2-2; D not resolved. The CDR3 has 12 residues. Trimming removed 6 bases at V and 5 bases at J, with 10 bases between. CDR1 is SQVTM and CDR2 is ANQGSEA in the germline V gene. The DNA for the CDR3 is TGCAGCGTCCGAGCTGGGACCGGGGAGCTGTTTTTT. Protein sequence: CSVRAGTGELFF.

This clone was detected only a few times. The gene calls are TRBV15 and TRBJ2-4; D remains ambiguous. The CDR3 length is 13 residues. Trimming stripped 1 base from V and 3 bases from J, with 4 bases between. Germline V gives CDR1 LNHNV, CDR2 YYDKDF (reference sequence). CDR3 residues: CATSRAHKNIQYF. CDR3 coding DNA: TGTGCCACCAGCAGAGCCCACAAAAACATTCAGTACTTC.

This clone is judged medium-sized. The gene calls are TRBV19 and TRBJ1-3; D is unclear. V lost 6 bases, J lost 2 bases, and 11 bases lay in between. Germline loops: CDR1 LNHDA, CDR2 SQIVND (reference sequence). The CDR3 totals 14 residues. CDR3 sequence (DNA): TGTGCCAGTAGCTATGGGGTGCCTGGAAACACCATATATTTT. This translates into CASSYGVPGNTIYF.

This clone counts as medium-sized. The rearrangement uses TRBV18 and TRBJ2-1; either TRBD1 or TRBD2 may fit D (5 bases each). This CDR3 is built from 15 residues. The V and J ends lost 2 bases and 6 bases respectively, with 14 bases between them. The germline CDR1 and CDR2 sequences are KGHSH and LQKENI. The CDR3 region is CASSPGGSSGNEQFF. CDR3 coding DNA: TGTGCCAGCTCACCAGGGGGTAGTTCTGGCAATGAGCAGTTCTTC.

By sample fraction, this clone is medium-sized. This chain joins TRBV28 and TRBJ1-4, with D possibly being TRBD1 (5 bases). CDR1 is MDHEN, CDR2 SYDVKM, per germline. This CDR3 is 15 amino acids long. V lost 1 base and J 5 bases, leaving 11 bases between the germline ends. CDR3: CASSLLAGPNEKLFF. Here the CDR3 DNA reads TGTGCCAGCAGTTTATTGGCGGGGCCAAATGAAAAACTGTTTTTT.

The genes are TRBV15 and TRBJ2-5; tentative D call: TRBD2 (5 bases). The V end was cut by 3 bases, the J end by 7 bases, with 18 bases between. The CDR3 contains 15 residues. Germline-derived CDR1 and CDR2 are LNHNV and YYDKDF (reference sequence). The CDR3 bases are TGTGCCACCAGCAGGGCGGACTCTCTAGGAGGGACCCAGTACTTC. Amino acids: CATSRADSLGGTQYF.